This entry is about one T cell receptor (beta chain). Its antigen is not identified. This entry belongs to a study of T-cell memory formation after mild COVID-19. Study findings and constraints: CD4+ contracting clones were mainly CM and EM; CD8+ ones, EMRA. From day 15 to 85, contracting clones were balanced between CD4 and CD8, whereas later expanders leaned toward CD4+.

TCRdb itself ran the 5' RACE reads through MiXCR, one entry per CDR3 protein. This sample has a few hundred thousand distinct CDR3 sequences; 19% occur once, and the top ten carry under 25%. The CDR3 sequence is 12 residues long. V was shortened by 5 bases and J by 9 bases, with 11 bases between the two germline ends. CDR1 and CDR2 (germline): DFQATT, SNEGSKA (reference sequence). Material for sequencing was PBMCs or a T cell subset sorted from them (not recorded which). The rearrangement joins TRBV20-1 to TRBJ1-6; D remains ambiguous. The TCR comes from a man aged 18-30 years who had mild COVID-19 (a few samples of this study predate the infection). Cell type and time point are not known. As DNA, the CDR3 is TGCAGTGCTCGGACTCCTCTTTCACCCCTCCACTTT. Its protein is CSARTPLSPLHF.